This T cell receptor beta chain was recovered during a study of siplizumab effects on memory and regulatory T cells. Whole-study findings and limits: Phenotypic classification as naive or memory proved unattainable for roughly 75-97% of proliferating CD4+ or CD8+ clones.

Germline CDR1 is WNHNN and CDR2 is SYGVQD (reference sequence). The junction had 3 bases not matched to a gene; V was cut back by 5 bases and J by 3 bases. The length of the CDR3 is 14 residues. Worth noting for this clone: What it binds is not known.

Profiled with immunoSEQ multiplex PCR; TCRdb holds only in-frame clones, not every one. The sample has under 100,000 clones; roughly 90% are singletons. This sequence joins TRBV10-1 and TRBJ2-7; 11 bases agree with TRBD1. This sequence was found in a human donor in good health. Specimen: Tregs sorted from blood. The CDR3 DNA sequence: TGCGCCAGCAGTCAGGGACAGGGGGTCTACGAGCAGTACTTC. Protein sequence: CASSQGQGVYEQYF.